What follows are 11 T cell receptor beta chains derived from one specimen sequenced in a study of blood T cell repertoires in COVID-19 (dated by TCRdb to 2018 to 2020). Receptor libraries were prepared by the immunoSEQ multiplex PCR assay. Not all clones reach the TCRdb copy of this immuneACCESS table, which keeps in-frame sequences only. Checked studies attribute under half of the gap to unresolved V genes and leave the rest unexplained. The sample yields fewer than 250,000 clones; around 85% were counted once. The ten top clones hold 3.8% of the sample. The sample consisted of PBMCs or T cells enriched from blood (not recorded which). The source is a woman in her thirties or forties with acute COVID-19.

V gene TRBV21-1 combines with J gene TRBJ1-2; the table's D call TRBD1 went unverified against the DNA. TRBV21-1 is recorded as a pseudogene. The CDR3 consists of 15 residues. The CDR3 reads CASSKPVPCLYGYTF. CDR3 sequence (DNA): TGTGCCAGCAGCAAGCCAGTACCATGCCTCTATGGCTACACCTTC.

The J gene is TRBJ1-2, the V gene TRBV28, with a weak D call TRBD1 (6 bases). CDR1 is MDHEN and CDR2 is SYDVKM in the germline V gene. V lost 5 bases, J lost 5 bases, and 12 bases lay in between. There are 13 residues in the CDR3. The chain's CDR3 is CASSIQGSYGYTF. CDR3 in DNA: TGTGCCAGCAGTATACAGGGTTCTTATGGCTACACCTTC.

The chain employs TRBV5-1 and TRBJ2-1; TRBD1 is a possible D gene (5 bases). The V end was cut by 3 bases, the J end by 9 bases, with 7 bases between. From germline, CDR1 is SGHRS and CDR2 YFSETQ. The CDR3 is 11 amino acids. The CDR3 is CASSSQGEQFF. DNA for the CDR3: TGCGCCAGCAGCTCCCAGGGTGAGCAGTTCTTC.

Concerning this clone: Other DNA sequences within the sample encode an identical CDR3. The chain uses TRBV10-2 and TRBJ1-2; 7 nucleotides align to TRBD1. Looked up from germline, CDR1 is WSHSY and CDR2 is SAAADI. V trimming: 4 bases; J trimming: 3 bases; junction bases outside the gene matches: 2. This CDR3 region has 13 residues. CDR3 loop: CASSGTGDYGYTF. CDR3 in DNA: TGCGCCAGCAGTGGAACAGGGGACTATGGCTACACCTTC.

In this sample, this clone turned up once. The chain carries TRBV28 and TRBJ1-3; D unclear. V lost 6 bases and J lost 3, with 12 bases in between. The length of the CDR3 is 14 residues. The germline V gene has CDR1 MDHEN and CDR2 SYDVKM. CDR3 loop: CASSLSYGGNTIYF. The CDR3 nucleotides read TGTGCCAGCAGCCTAAGCTACGGTGGAAACACCATATATTTT. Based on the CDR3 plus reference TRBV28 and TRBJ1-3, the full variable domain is DVKVTQSSRYLVKRTGEKVFLECVQDMDHENMFWYRQDPGLGLRLIYFSYDVKMKEKGDIPEGYSVSREKKERFSLILESASTNQTSMYLCASSLSYGGNTIYFGEGSWLTVV.

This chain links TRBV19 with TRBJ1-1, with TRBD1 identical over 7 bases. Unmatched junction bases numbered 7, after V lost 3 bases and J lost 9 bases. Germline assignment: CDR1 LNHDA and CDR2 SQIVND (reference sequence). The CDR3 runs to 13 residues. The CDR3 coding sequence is TGTGCCAGTAGTATTCCGACAGGGTCCCAAGCTTTCTTT. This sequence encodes CASSIPTGSQAFF. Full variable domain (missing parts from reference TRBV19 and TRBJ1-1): DGGITQSPKYLFRKEGQNVTLSCEQNLNHDAMYWYRQDPGQGLRLIYYSQIVNDFQKGDIAEGYSVSREKKESFPLTVTSAQKNPTAFYLCASSIPTGSQAFFGQGTRLTVV.

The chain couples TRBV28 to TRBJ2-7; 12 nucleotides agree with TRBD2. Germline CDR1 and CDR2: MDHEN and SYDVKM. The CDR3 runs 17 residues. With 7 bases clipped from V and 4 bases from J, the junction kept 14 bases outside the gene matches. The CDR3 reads CASTPWLAGGATYEQYF. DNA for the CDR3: TGTGCCAGCACCCCTTGGCTAGCGGGGGGGGCTACTTACGAGCAGTACTTC.

CDR3 bases: TGCAGCGTTAAAAGGCGGGGGGATACGCAGTATTTT. It yields the protein CSVKRRGDTQYF. The chain uses TRBV29-1 and TRBJ2-3, with TRBD2 matching 7 bases. The J segment lost 6 bases and the V segment lost 5 bases, leaving 5 bases of the junction unmatched. Germline lookup yields CDR1 SQVTM and CDR2 ANQGSEA. The CDR3 length is 12 residues.

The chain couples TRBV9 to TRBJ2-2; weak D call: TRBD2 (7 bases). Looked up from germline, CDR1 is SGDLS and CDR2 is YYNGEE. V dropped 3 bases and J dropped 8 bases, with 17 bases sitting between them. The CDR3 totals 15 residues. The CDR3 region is CASSAGGSATGELFF. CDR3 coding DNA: TGTGCCAGCAGCGCGGGGGGCTCGGCGACTGGGGAGCTGTTTTTT.

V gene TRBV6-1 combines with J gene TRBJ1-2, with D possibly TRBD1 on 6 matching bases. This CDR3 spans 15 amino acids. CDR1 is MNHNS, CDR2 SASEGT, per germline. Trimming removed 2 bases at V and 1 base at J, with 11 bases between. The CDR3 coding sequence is TGTGCCAGCAGTGAAAAGGGGGACGGTAACTATGGCTACACCTTC. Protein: CASSEKGDGNYGYTF.

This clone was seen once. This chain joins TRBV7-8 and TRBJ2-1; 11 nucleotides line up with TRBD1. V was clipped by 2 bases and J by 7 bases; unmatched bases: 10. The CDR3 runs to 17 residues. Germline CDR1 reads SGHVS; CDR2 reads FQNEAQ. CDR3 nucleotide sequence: TGTGCCAGCAGCTTATCCCCCGGGACAGGGGGGCTTAATGAGCAGTTCTTC. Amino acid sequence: CASSLSPGTGGLNEQFF.